A few counts support the clone carrying this T cell receptor (beta chain). What it recognizes is unknown. The CDR3 length is 11 residues. V dropped 8 bases and J dropped 5 bases, with 6 bases sitting between them. The germline V gene has CDR1 MNHNS and CDR2 SASEGT. The PCR used 60 Vbeta and 13 Jbeta primers. The protocol was immunoSEQ multiplex PCR, while the TCRdb copy is restricted to in-frame clones and leaves out a portion. This sample has 130,000 or so clones; over 6.5% occur once, and the top ten carry less than 6.5%. This sample was taken from a study of cytomegalovirus exposure and HLA in healthy donors. Across the whole study: One earlier analysis, a look at 150 million to 200 million T cells, found more than 100 million unique TCR beta sequences. General study points: Beyond CMV serostatus, there was no information to go on about immune exposure. Sequencing likely caused a cluster of highly shared sequence variants. Three CMV-associated chains proved CMV antigen-specific in vitro.

The gene calls are TRBV6-1 and TRBJ2-2; D is ambiguous. The sequencing input was PBMCs. The source is a woman in her thirties or forties in good health and CMV-seropositive. This CDR3 reads CASGRTGELFF. The CDR3 DNA follows: TGTGCCAGCGGTCGGACCGGGGAGCTGTTTTTT.